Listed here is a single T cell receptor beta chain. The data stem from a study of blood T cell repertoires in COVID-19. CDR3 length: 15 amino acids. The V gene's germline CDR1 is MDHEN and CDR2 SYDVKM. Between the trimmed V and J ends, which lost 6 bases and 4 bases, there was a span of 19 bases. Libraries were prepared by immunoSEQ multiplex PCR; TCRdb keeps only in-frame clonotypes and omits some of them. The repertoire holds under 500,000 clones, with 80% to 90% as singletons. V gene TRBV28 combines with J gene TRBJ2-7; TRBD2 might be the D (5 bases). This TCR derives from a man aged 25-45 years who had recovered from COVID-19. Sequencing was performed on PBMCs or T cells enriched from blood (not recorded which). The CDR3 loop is CASRPGDWGKYEQYF. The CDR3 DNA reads TGTGCCAGCAGACCCGGGGATTGGGGAAAATACGAGCAGTACTTC.